This entry features one TCR beta chain sequence. Antigen unknown. The study extracted total RNA from unfractionated whole blood. Germline CDR1 reads SEHNR; CDR2 reads FQNEAQ (reference sequence). The CDR3 runs to 14 residues. V lost 0 bases to trimming and J lost 6 bases, with 11 bases between them. Per the original methods: Sampled TCR counts reached a median of around 100,000 per sample, with values ranging from about 23,224 to 700,000. A single record per CDR3 protein comes from TCRdb applying MiXCR to the 5' RACE reads. The V and J calls here are based on TCRdb, not the publication. The table shows 130,000 or so distinct CDR3 sequences, with around 4% occurring only once. This entry is derived from a study of human T cells and chemical hapten exposure. Study background: Small discrepancies in pooled library volume mainly accounted for the varying TCR yields per sample. Findings and caveats of the study: TCRs exceeding a frequency of 1 in 1000 stayed unchanged under DPC sensitization.

The chain has TRBV7-9 and TRBJ1-1, with unresolved D. The receptor was isolated from a female donor in good health. The chain's CDR3 is CASSLAFTVPEAFF. The DNA for the CDR3 is TGTGCCAGCAGCTTAGCGTTCACCGTACCTGAAGCTTTCTTT. Supplemented by reference TRBV7-9 and TRBJ1-1, the full variable domain reads DTGVSQNPRHKITKRGQNVTFRCDPISEHNRLYWYRQTLGQGPEFLTYFQNEAQLEKSRLLSDRFSAERPKGSFSTLEIQRTEQGDSAMYLCASSLAFTVPEAFFGQGTRLTVV.